This TCR beta chain was captured in a study of blood T cell repertoires in COVID-19 (dated by TCRdb to about 2020). In terms of the full investigation: Collaborator samples came from the United States, Italy and Spain and covered acute and convalescent phases of COVID-19. The prospective study material was composed of cDNA or gDNA derived from T cells, B-cell-depleted T cells, or PBMCs. Deeply sampled blood TCRbeta repertoires from subjects exposed to, actively infected with, or recovered from COVID-19 were included in the dataset. The repertoires were made available in a free public database intended to serve as a resource for research on the immune response to SARS-CoV-2. Samples were obtained from the ongoing ImmuneRACE study (first 160 participants) and from some 1,300 subjects provided by 6 global collaborators. The sample metadata nearly always contained a de-identified subject ID, COVID-19 status, age in years and sex. HLA class I and class II types, where available, came from metadata supplied by the sample provider rather than from assay-based typing. General study outcomes and caveats: Clinical and demographic metadata were provided uncurated, with the amount varying by source and participant.

One collaborating source in Seattle enrolled patients during active infection and followed them longitudinally through the course of disease. The collaborating institutions used their own protocols to collect whole blood in K2EDTA tubes. Collaborator samples were shipped for TCRbeta analysis as frozen whole blood, isolated PBMCs, or DNA extracted from either sample type. TCRbeta CDR3 regions were amplified from genomic DNA by means of the immunoSEQ Assay, a bias-controlled multiplex PCR. The paper's processing steps were these. Nucleated cell counts per sample were estimated from amplification of reference gene primers within the assay. To quantify the absolute abundance of each unique TCRbeta CDR3 rearrangement, sequence reads were collapsed and filtered. For each sample, productive Simpson clonality was calculated as the square root of Simpson's diversity index across productive rearrangements. Drawn from immuneACCESS, this table holds only the in-frame rearrangements with V and J called that TCRdb kept. Clones are partly lost; checked studies trace under half to an unresolved V gene and leave the rest unexplained. The V and J calls and the clone size are those of that table, but D and trimming were determined from the DNA. This sample holds about 94,000 clones; about four fifths were observed only once. The ten largest account for roughly 6.7% of the sample.

This clone showed up just once. Its antigen is not yet known. Base qualities are not provided; no much larger clone lies one nucleotide away. CDR1 and CDR2 were assigned from the germline V gene as SGHTA and FQGNSA. V is cut back by 6 bases and J by 6 bases, with 7 bases in the junction unmatched. From the cysteine up to the phenylalanine, the CDR3 has a length of 13 residues. The only DNA kept is the CDR3, 39 bases in frame from the first base. The sequenced sample was peripheral blood. The sequence came from a man in his 70s with COVID-19, enrolled during active disease. The chain joins TRBV7-2 to TRBJ2-5, and TRBD1 aligns with 7 junction nucleotides. The nucleotides read TGTGCCAGCAGTAATACAGGGGAACAGACCCAGTACTTC. Translated, this gives CASSNTGEQTQYF.